One T cell receptor beta chain is described in this entry. The target antigen is unknown. The data are from a study of CD8+CD57+ T cells in acquired aplastic anemia. The CDR3 covers 14 residues. Germline CDR1 reads LNHDA; CDR2 reads SQIVND (reference sequence). With V trimmed by 7 bases and J by 4 bases, 9 bases remained unmatched. Study observations and caveats: Patients showed no significant difference from controls in CD8+ Simpson's diversity. Patients shared some 30 CD8+ CDR3 sequences with controls.

Patients picked for sequencing had shown CD8+CD57+ cell expansion detected by flow cytometry. Each patient carried a diagnosis of severe acquired aplastic anemia. By the time of blood sampling, patients had still received no therapy. Genomic DNA served as template for TCR beta VDJ and CDR3 profiling. TCRdb analysed the reads with MiXCR anew, one entry per CDR3 protein. The sample lists more than 150,000 distinct CDR3 sequences, less than 60% seen once, with 1.8% in the top ten. Sequencing input: sorted CD4+, CD8+, or CD8+CD57+ T cells (not recorded which) from PBMCs. The sequence came from a human donor with aplastic anemia. This chain connects TRBV19 to TRBJ1-2; 7 bases agree with TRBD1. The CDR3: CASKLRDRAYGYTF. The DNA for the CDR3 is TGTGCCAGTAAACTCCGGGACAGAGCCTATGGCTACACCTTC.